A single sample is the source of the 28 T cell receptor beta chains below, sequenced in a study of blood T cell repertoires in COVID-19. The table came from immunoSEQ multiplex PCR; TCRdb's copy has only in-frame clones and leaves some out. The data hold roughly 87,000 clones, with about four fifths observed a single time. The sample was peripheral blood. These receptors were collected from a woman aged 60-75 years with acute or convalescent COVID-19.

CDR3 coding DNA: TGTGCCATCAGTTATGACAGGGACTCCTACGAGCAGTACTTC. As protein: CAISYDRDSYEQYF. The chain couples TRBV10-3 to TRBJ2-7; 7 nucleotides match TRBD1. Looked up from germline, CDR1 is ENHRY and CDR2 is SYGVKD. The CDR3 is 14 amino acids. Unmatched junction bases numbered 4, after V lost 5 bases and J lost 0 bases.

CDR3 DNA sequence: TGTGCCAGCAGCTTGGGAGAGAGGCAGTTCTTC. It translates to CASSLGERQFF. The rearrangement joins TRBV13 to TRBJ2-1; a possible D gene is TRBD2 (5 bases). Between the trimmed V and J ends, which lost 3 bases and 12 bases, there was a span of 9 bases. CDR1 and CDR2 (germline): PRHDT, FYEKMQ (reference sequence). This CDR3 has 11 residues.

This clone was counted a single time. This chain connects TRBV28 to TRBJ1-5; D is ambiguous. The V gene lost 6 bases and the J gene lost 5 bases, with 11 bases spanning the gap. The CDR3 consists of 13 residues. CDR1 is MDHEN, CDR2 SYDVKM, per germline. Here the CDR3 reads CASSLLAHQPQHF. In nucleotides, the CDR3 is TGTGCCAGCAGCCTCTTGGCCCATCAGCCCCAGCATTTT. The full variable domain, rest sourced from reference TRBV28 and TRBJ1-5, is DVKVTQSSRYLVKRTGEKVFLECVQDMDHENMFWYRQDPGLGLRLIYFSYDVKMKEKGDIPEGYSVSREKKERFSLILESASTNQTSMYLCASSLLAHQPQHFGDGTRLSIL.

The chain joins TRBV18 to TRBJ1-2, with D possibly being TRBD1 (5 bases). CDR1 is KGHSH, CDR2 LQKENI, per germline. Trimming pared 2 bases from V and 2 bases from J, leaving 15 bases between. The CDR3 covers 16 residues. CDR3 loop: CASSPSQGAENYGYTF. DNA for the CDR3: TGTGCCAGCTCACCAAGCCAGGGTGCGGAAAACTATGGCTACACCTTC.

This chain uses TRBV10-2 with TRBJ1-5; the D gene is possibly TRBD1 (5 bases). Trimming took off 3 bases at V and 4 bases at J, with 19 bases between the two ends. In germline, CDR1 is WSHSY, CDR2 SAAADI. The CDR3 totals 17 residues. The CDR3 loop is CASSELRTRVDNQPQHF. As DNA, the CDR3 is TGCGCCAGCAGTGAATTACGGACAAGGGTGGATAATCAGCCCCAGCATTTT.

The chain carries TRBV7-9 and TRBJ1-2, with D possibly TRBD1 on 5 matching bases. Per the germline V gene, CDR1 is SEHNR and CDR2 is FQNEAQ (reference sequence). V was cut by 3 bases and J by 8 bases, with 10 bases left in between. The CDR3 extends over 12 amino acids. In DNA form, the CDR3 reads TGTGCCAGCAGCTTCTCAGGGAAGGGCTACACCTTC. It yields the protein CASSFSGKGYTF.

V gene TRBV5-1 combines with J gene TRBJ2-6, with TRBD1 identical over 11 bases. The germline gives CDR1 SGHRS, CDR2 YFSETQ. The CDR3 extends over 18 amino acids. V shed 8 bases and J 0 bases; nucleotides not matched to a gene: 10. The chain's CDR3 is CASRLLGTGGSGANVLTF. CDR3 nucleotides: TGCGCCAGTAGGCTATTGGGGACAGGGGGCTCTGGGGCCAACGTCCTGACTTTC. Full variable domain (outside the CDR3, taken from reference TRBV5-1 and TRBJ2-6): KAGVTQTPRYLIKTRGQQVTLSCSPISGHRSVSWYQQTPGQGLQFLFEYFSETQRNKGNFPGRFSGRQFSNSRSEMNVSTLELGDSALYLCASRLLGTGGSGANVLTFGAGSRLTVL.

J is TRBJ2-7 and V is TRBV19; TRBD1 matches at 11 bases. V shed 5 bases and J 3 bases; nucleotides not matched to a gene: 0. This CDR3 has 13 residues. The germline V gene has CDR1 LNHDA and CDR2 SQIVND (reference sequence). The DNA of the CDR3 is TGTGCCAGTAGTGGGACAGGGGGCTACGAGCAGTACTTC. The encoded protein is CASSGTGGYEQYF.

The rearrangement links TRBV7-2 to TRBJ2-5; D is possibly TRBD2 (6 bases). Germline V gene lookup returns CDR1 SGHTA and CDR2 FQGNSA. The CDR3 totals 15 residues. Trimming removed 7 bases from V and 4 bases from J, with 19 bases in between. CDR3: CASNHRRDGRETQYF. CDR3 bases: TGTGCCAGCAACCATCGGAGGGATGGAAGAGAGACCCAGTACTTC.

The CDR3 loop is CASSLSTGAANEKLFF. The CDR3 region has the DNA TGTGCCAGCAGTTTATCGACAGGGGCTGCTAATGAAAAACTGTTTTTT. The chain recombines TRBV28 with TRBJ1-4; TRBD1 agrees at 8 bases. The CDR3 runs 16 residues. J lost 3 bases, V lost 1 base, and 4 bases had no gene match. Germline loops: CDR1 MDHEN, CDR2 SYDVKM.

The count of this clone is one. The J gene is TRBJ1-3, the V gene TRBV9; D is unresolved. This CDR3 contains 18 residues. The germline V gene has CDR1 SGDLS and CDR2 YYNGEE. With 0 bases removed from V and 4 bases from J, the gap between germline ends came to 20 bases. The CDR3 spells CASSVGLRGSSGGNTIYF. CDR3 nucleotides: TGTGCCAGCAGCGTAGGTCTACGAGGAAGCTCGGGGGGAAACACCATATATTTT.

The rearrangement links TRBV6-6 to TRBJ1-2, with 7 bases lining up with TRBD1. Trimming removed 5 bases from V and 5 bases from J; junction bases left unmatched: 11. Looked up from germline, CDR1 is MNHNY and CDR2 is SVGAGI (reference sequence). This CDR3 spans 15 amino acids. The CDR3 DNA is TGTGCCAGCAGTCTTAAGGGACAGAACCCTTATGGCTACACCTTC. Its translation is CASSLKGQNPYGYTF.

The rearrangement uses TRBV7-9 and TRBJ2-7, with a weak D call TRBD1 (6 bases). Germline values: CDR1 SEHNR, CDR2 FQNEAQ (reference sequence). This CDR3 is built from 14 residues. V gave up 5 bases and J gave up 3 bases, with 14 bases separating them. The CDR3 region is CASSPTGRSYEQYF. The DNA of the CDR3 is TGTGCCAGCAGCCCGACAGGACGGAGCTACGAGCAGTACTTC.

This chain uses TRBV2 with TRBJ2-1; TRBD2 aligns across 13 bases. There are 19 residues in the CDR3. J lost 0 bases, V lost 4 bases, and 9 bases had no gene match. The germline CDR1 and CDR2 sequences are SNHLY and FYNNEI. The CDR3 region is CASSGGLAGVHSSYNEQFF. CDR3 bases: TGTGCCAGCAGTGGAGGACTAGCGGGGGTTCATAGCTCCTACAATGAGCAGTTCTTC.

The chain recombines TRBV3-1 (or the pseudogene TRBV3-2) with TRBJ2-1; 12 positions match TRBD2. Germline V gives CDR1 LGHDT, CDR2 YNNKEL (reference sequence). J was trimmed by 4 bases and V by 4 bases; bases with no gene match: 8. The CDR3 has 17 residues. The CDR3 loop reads CASSRPGLAGSYNEQFF. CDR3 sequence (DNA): TGTGCCAGCAGCCGCCCTGGACTAGCGGGGTCATACAATGAGCAGTTCTTC.

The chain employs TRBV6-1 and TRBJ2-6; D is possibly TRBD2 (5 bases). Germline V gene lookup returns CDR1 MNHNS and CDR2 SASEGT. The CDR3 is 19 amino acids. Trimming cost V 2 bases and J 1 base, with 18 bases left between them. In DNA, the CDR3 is TGTGCCAGCAGTGAAAGAATCCTGGGAGTGTTATCTGGGGCCAACGTCCTGACTTTC. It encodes CASSERILGVLSGANVLTF.

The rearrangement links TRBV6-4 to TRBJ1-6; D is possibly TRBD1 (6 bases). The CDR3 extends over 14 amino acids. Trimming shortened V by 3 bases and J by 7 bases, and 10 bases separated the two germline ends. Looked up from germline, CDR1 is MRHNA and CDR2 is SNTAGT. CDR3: CASSEGRGNSPLHF. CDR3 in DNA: TGTGCCAGCAGTGAGGGCAGGGGAAATTCACCCCTCCACTTT.

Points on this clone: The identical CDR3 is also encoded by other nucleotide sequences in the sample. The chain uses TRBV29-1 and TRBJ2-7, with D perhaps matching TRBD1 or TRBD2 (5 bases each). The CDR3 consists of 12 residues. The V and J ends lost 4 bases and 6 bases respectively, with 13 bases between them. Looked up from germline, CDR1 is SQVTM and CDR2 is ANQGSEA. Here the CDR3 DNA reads TGCAGCGTTGCAGAGGGGCGTGGCGAGCAGTACTTC. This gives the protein CSVAEGRGEQYF.

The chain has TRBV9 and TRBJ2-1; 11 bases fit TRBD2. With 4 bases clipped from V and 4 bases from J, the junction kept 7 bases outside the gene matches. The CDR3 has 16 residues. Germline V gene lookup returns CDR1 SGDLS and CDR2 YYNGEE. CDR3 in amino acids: CASSSRLAGPYNEQFF. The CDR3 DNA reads TGTGCCAGCAGCTCAAGACTAGCGGGGCCTTACAATGAGCAGTTCTTC.

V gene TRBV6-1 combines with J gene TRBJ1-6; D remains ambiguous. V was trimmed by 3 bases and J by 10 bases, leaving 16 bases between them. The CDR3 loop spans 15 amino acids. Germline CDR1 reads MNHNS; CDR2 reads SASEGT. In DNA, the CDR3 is TGTGCCAGCAGTGAGATGCTCCGGGGTCCCTCACCCCTCCACTTT. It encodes CASSEMLRGPSPLHF.

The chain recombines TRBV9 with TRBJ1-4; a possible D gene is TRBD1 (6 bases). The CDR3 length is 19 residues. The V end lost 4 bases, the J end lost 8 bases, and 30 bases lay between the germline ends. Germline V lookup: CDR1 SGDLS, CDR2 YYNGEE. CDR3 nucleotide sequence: TGTGCCAGCAGCCCCCGAGAGGAACGGCTTTTTTTAGGGGGAGAAAAACTGTTTTTT. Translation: CASSPREERLFLGGEKLFF. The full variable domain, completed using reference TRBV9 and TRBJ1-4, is DSGVTQTPKHLITATGQRVTLRCSPRSGDLSVYWYQQSLDQGLQFLIQYYNGEERAKGNILERFSAQQFPDLHSELNLSSLELGDSALYFCASSPREERLFLGGEKLFFGSGTQLSVL.

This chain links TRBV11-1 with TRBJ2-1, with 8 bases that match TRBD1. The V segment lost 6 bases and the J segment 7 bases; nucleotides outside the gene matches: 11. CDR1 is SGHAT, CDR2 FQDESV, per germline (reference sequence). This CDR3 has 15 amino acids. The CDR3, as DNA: TGTGCCAGCAGGTTACAGACAGGGGCCCTAAATGAGCAGTTCTTC. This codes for CASRLQTGALNEQFF.

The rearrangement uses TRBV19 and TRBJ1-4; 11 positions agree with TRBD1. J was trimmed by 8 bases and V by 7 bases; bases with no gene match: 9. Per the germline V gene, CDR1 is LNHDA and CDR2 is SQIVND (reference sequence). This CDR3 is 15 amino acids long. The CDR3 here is CASNPLRTGGEKLFF. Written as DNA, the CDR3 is TGTGCCAGTAATCCCCTCCGGACAGGGGGCGAAAAACTGTTTTTT.

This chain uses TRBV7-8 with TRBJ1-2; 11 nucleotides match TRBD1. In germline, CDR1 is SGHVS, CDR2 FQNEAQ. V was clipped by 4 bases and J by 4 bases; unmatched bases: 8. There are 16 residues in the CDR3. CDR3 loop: CASSYKGQGDPYGYTF. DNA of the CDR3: TGTGCCAGCAGCTATAAGGGACAGGGGGACCCCTATGGCTACACCTTC.

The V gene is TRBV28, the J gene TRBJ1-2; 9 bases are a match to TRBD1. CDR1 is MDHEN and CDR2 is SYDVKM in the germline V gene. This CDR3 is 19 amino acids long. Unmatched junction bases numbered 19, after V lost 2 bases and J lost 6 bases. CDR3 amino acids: CASSLNILVQGAYFHGYTF. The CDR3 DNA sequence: TGTGCCAGCAGTTTAAATATACTCGTACAGGGGGCATATTTTCATGGCTACACCTTC.

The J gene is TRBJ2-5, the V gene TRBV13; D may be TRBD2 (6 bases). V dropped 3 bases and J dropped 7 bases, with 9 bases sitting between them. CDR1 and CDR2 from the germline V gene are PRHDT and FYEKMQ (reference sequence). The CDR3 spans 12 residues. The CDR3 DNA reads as TGTGCCAGCAGCTTGGTGGGGGGGACCCAGTACTTC. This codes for CASSLVGGTQYF.

The CDR3 DNA reads as TGTGCCAGCAGTTCGCTTGGCAGGGTTTCACCCCTCCACTTT. Its protein is CASSSLGRVSPLHF. This sequence joins TRBV27 and TRBJ1-6; D is perhaps TRBD1 (5 bases). The CDR3 extends over 14 amino acids. Trimming shortened V by 4 bases and J by 9 bases, and 13 bases separated the two germline ends. Germline lookup yields CDR1 MNHEY and CDR2 SMNVEV (reference sequence).

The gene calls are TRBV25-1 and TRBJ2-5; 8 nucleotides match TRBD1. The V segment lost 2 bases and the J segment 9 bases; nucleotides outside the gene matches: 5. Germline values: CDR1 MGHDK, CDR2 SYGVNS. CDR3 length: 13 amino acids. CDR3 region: CASSESGQGSQYF. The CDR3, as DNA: TGTGCCAGCAGTGAAAGTGGACAGGGTTCCCAGTACTTC.